This T cell receptor beta chain was obtained from a study of Ad26.COV2.S vaccination and SARS-CoV-2 variants. Sample treatment: 19 received Ad26.COV2.S at low or high dose, single or two shots; 5 received placebo; per-sample allocation not given. Each sample was drawn 63 days after the first injection (of vaccine or placebo). Generated by immunoSEQ multiplex PCR, the TCRdb table keeps only in-frame clones and is missing some. The sample records 450,000 to 550,000 clones, around 89% being singletons. Germline trimming cut 5 bases from V and 9 bases from J; bases unmatched to any gene: 9. CDR1 is SGHAT, CDR2 FQNNGV, per germline. This CDR3 contains 14 residues.

The genes are TRBV11-2 and TRBJ2-1, with 8 bases aligning to TRBD2. Sequencing was performed on peripheral blood, taken in a trial of Ad26.COV2.S vaccine versus placebo. The TCR originated in a person aged 18-60 years who received the Ad26.COV2.S COVID-19 vaccine or a placebo. CDR3 loop: CASSIYGGAPEQFF. CDR3 nucleotides: TGTGCCAGCAGCATTTACGGGGGGGCGCCTGAGCAGTTCTTC.